This T cell receptor beta chain came from a study of blood T cell repertoires in COVID-19. The CDR3 spans 15 residues. Per germline, CDR1 SGHNT and CDR2 YYREEE (reference sequence). Trimming at V came to 1 base and at J to 6 bases, leaving 3 bases not matched to a gene. The method was immunoSEQ multiplex PCR; TCRdb's version includes in-frame clones alone and lacks a portion of them. The table shows 180,000 or so clones, with about 82% occurring only once. Sequenced: PBMCs or T cells enriched from blood (not recorded which). V gene TRBV5-4 combines with J gene TRBJ2-2; 10 bases fit TRBD2. This receptor was identified in a man aged 40-50 years with acute COVID-19. CDR3 sequence (DNA): TGTGCCAGCAGCTTGCGAGCGGGAGGGCCCGGGGAGCTGTTTTTT. Amino acids: CASSLRAGGPGELFF.